This T cell receptor (beta chain) derives from a study of T cells in Graves' hyperthyroidism and ophthalmopathy. Overall study results and limits: The blood repertoire included most of the expanded thyroid clonotypes above 0.001.

This clonotype was observed at least ten times. Its specificity is unknown. Template material for amplifying TCR beta CDR3 regions consisted of RNA transcripts. HTBI primers were used for first-round RT-PCR of the TCR CDR3. TCRdb re-derived calls from the multiplex PCR reads in MiXCR, one entry per CDR3 protein. The sample consists of 250,000 to 300,000 distinct CDR3 sequences, roughly 19% of them appearing once. Out of roughly 9.1 ml of fresh peripheral blood came the PBMCs. CDR3 length equals 12 residues. V lost 2 bases to trimming and J lost 9 bases, with 8 bases between them. The germline CDR1 and CDR2 sequences are SGHVS and FQNEAQ.

This TCR was recovered from a man in his fifties or sixties with Graves' ophthalmopathy. V gene TRBV7-8 combines with J gene TRBJ2-4; D is perhaps TRBD2 (6 bases). The sample comprised blood. CDR3 region: CASSLQGGIQYF. The CDR3 DNA reads TGTGCCAGCAGCTTACAGGGAGGCATTCAGTACTTC.